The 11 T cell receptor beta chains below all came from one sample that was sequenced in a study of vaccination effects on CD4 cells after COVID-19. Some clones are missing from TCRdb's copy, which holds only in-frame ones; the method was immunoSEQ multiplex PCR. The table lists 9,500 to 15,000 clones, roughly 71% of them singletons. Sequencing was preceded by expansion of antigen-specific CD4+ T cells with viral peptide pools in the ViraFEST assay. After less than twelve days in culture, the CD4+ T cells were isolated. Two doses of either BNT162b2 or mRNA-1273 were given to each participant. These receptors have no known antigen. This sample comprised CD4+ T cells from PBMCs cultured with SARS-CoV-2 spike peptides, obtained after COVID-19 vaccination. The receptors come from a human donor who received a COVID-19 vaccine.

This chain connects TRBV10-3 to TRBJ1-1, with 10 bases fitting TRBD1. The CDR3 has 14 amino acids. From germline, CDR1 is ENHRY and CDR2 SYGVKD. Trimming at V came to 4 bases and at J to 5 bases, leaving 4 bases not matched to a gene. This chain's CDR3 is CAISGDRGWTEAFF. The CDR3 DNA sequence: TGTGCCATCAGTGGGGACAGGGGATGGACTGAAGCTTTCTTT.

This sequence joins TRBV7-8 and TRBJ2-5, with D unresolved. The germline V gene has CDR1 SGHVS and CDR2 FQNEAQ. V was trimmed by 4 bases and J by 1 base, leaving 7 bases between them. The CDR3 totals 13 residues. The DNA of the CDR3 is TGTGCCAGCAGCTCGGACGTCCAAGAGACCCAGTACTTC. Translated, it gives CASSSDVQETQYF. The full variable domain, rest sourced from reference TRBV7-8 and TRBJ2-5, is GAGVSQSPRYKVAKRGQDVALRCDPISGHVSLFWYQQALGQGPEFLTYFQNEAQLDKSGLPSDRFFAERPEGSVSTLKIQRTQQEDSAVYLCASSSDVQETQYFGPGTRLLVL.

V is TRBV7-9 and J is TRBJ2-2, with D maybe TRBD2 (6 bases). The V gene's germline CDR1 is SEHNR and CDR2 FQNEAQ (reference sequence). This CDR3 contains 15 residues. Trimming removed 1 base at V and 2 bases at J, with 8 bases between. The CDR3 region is CASSLVGGNTGELFF. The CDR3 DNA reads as TGTGCCAGCAGCTTAGTCGGGGGAAACACCGGGGAGCTGTTTTTT.

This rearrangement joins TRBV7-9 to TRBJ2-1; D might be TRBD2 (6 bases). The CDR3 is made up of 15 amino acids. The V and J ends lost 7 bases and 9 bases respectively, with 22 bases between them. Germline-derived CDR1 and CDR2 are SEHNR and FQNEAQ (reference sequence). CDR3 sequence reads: CASKPGGTKSGEQFF. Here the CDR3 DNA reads TGTGCCAGCAAACCCGGGGGAACCAAATCCGGTGAGCAGTTCTTC.

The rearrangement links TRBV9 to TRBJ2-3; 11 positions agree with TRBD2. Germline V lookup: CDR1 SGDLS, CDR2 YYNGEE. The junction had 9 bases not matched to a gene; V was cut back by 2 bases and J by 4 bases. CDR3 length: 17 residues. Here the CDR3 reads CASSVDSGGGLADTQYF. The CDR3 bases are TGTGCCAGCAGCGTGGATAGCGGGGGGGGATTGGCAGATACGCAGTATTTT.

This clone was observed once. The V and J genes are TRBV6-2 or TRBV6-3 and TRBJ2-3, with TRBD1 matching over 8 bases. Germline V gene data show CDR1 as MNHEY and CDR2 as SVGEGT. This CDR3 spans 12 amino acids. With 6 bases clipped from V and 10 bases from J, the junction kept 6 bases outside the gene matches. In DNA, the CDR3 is TGTGCCAGCAGCCGGACAGGGATGGCGCAGTATTTT. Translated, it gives CASSRTGMAQYF.

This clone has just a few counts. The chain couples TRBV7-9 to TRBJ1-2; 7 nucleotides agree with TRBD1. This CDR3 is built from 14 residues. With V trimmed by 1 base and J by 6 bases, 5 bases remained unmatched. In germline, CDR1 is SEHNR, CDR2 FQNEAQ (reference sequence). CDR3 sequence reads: CASSLEGTANGYTF. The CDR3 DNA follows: TGTGCCAGCAGCTTAGAAGGGACAGCCAATGGCTACACCTTC.

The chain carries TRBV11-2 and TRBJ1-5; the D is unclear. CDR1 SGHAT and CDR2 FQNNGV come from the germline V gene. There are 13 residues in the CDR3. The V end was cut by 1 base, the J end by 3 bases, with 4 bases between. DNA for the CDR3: TGTGCCAGCAGCTTAGCCATCAATCAGCCCCAGCATTTT. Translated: CASSLAINQPQHF.

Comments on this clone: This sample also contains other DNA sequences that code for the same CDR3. CDR3 sequence: CASSPQGNYGYTF. As DNA, the CDR3 is TGTGCCAGCTCACCCCAGGGCAACTATGGCTACACCTTC. This rearrangement joins TRBV18 to TRBJ1-2; weak D call: TRBD1 (5 bases). Looked up from germline, CDR1 is KGHSH and CDR2 is LQKENI. The CDR3 length is 13 residues. The germline V and J ends were trimmed by 3 bases and 2 bases, with 7 bases remaining between them.

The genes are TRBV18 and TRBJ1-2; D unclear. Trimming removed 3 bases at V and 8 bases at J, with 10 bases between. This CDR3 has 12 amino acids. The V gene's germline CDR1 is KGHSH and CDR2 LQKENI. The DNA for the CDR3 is TGTGCCAGCTCACCCGGGGTCGTCGGCTACACCTTC. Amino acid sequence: CASSPGVVGYTF.

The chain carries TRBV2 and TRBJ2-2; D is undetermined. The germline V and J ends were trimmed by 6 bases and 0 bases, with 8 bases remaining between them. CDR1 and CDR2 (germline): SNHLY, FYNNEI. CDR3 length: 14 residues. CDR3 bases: TGTGCCAGCAGCAGTTGGTCGAACACCGGGGAGCTGTTTTTT. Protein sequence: CASSSWSNTGELFF.